A single TCR beta chain is shown here with its context. This clonotype has more than one count but fewer than ten. This receptor's antigen is unknown. Qualities for individual bases were not recorded, and no much larger clone is one base off. Trimming at the junction amounts to 4 bases on V and 5 bases on J, and the germline ends lie 13 bases apart. According to the germline V gene, CDR1 reads SGHRS and CDR2 reads YFSETQ. The CDR3 goes from the cysteine to the phenylalanine over 14 residues. The entry retains the CDR3 DNA only, 42 bases that are in frame from base 1. The data derive from a study of T-cell reconstitution after alpha-beta-depleted transplantation in children (dated by TCRdb to the mid-2010s). In the study overall: Using TCR repertoire profiling, the study quantitatively followed how T-cell immune reconstitution unfolded in children after TCRalphabeta/CD19-depleted allogeneic hematopoietic cell transplantation.

Library construction relied on PCR. The listed sequencing device is Illumina HiSeq 2500. To normalize quantification of the TCRbeta repertoire, the TCR libraries were built with molecular barcoding that relied on unique molecular identifiers. Through fastp at Q25 and MiXCR, TCRdb rebuilt clones from the public reads, retaining in-frame beta chains. For every CDR3 protein sequence, its rows merge into one entry that carries the most common genes and DNA. This sample comprises under 350,000 distinct CDR3 sequences, about a tenth of them detected only once. Jointly, the top ten make up 10% of the sample.

The origin of this receptor is a human donor who donated a stem cell graft to a child with SCID. Here the sequenced sample was PBMCs from the stem cell graft donor, taken from the stem cell graft. The sequence joins TRBV5-1 to TRBJ2-1; the D gene could be either TRBD1 or TRBD2, each agreeing at 6 bases. This receptor carries the CDR3 CASSVGGLDNEQFF. The nucleotide sequence reads as follows: TGCGCCAGCAGCGTCGGGGGCCTAGACAATGAGCAGTTCTTC.